This record looks at one T cell receptor beta chain sequence and its context. The clone's antigen remains unknown. No qualities accompany the bases; no much larger clone lies one base away. These data belong to a study of blood T cell repertoires in COVID-19 (dated by TCRdb to between 2020 and 2021). At the level of the whole study: Samples from collaborators originated in the United States, Italy and Spain and spanned both the acute and convalescent phases of COVID-19. The prospective study material was composed of cDNA or gDNA derived from T cells, B-cell-depleted T cells, or PBMCs. Deeply sampled blood TCRbeta repertoires from subjects exposed to, actively infected with, or recovered from COVID-19 were included in the dataset. The repertoires were made available in a free public database intended to serve as a resource for research on the immune response to SARS-CoV-2. The samples were drawn from the first 160 participants of the ongoing ImmuneRACE study and from 950 to 1,500 subjects provided by 6 global collaborators. Nearly every sample came with metadata listing a de-identified subject ID, COVID-19 status, age in years and sex. Where HLA class I and class II types were available, the types were taken from metadata supplied by the sample provider, not from assay-based typing.

Enrolling through a virtual design, the prospective study's participants ranged in age from roughly 18 to 100 years and lived across roughly 24 United States geographic areas. To assign participants to cohorts, the prospective study relied on clinical history that participants themselves reported in a screening survey and a study questionnaire. In the prospective study, mobile phlebotomists collected whole blood, serum and a nasopharyngeal or oropharyngeal swab from each participant. Over a roughly 2-month period, participants in the prospective study had the option of providing additional blood draws and questionnaires. Before DNA extraction, blood samples from the prospective study were shipped at room temperature or frozen. From a lookup of the germline V gene, CDR1 and CDR2 are SGHAT and FQNNGV. V is shortened by 3 bases, J by 5 bases, and the region joining them spans 13 bases. The CDR3, cysteine through phenylalanine, is 14 amino acids long. CDR3 DNA only is kept here, 42 bases in frame from base 1.

Findings and caveats that apply to the study as a whole: The quantity of clinical and demographic metadata differed by source and by participant and was supplied without curation.

TCRbeta CDR3 regions were amplified from genomic DNA using the immunoSEQ Assay, a bias-controlled multiplex PCR. The source study handled its data this way. Nucleated cell counts per sample were estimated from amplification of reference gene primers within the assay. To quantify the absolute abundance of each unique TCRbeta CDR3 rearrangement, sequence reads were collapsed and filtered. For each sample, productive Simpson clonality was calculated as the square root of Simpson's diversity index across productive rearrangements. TCRdb's version of the immuneACCESS table is confined to in-frame rearrangements and falls short of the full clone set. An unresolved V gene accounts for under half of the shortfall where checked; the remainder is of unknown origin. V and J calls and clone size are given by that table; D and trimming were obtained from the DNA. The sample has fewer than 450,000 clones on record, approximately 91% of them singletons. Together, the top ten hold approximately 2.1% of the sample.

This receptor chain uses TRBV11-2 and TRBJ1-1; a tentative D match to TRBD1 spans 5 bases. This receptor was taken from a woman in her thirties or forties with acute COVID-19. Sequencing was carried out using PBMCs or T cells enriched from blood (not recorded which). The CDR3 is CASSLGIGGTEAFF. The nucleotides are TGTGCCAGCAGCTTGGGTATTGGGGGGACTGAAGCTTTCTTT.